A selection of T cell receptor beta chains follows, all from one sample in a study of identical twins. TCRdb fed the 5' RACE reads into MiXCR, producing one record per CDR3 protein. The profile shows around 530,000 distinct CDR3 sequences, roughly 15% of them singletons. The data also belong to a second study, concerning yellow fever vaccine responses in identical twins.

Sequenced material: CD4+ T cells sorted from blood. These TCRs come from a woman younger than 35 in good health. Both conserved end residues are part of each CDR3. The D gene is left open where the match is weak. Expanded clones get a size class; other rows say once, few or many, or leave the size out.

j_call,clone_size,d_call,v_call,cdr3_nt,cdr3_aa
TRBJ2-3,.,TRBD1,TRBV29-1,TGCAGCGTTGGCGTTGATGGACAGGGGGTGGCAGATACGCAGTATTTT,CSVGVDGQGVADTQYF
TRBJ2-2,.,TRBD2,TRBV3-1,TGTGCCAGCTCCCCAAGCGGGGAAGGGACCGGGGAGCTGTTTTTT,CASSPSGEGTGELFF
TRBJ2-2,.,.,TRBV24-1,TGTGCCACCAGCCACGGGACAAACCCGAACACCGGGGAGCTGTTTTTT,CATSHGTNPNTGELFF
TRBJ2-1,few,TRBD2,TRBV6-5,TGTGCCAGCAGTTACTCCCGGCGGGAGCCCTACAATGAGCAGTTCTTC,CASSYSRREPYNEQFF
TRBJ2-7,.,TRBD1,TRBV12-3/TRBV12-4,TGTGCCAGCAACAACCGGGACAGGGGAAACTACGAGCAGTACTTC,CASNNRDRGNYEQYF
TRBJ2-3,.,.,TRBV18,TGTGCCAGCTCACCAGCTAAAATAGCCGATACGCAGTATTTT,CASSPAKIADTQYF
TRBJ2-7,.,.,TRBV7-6,TGTGCCAGCGGCGACCCCGAGGCCTACGAGCAGTACTTC,CASGDPEAYEQYF
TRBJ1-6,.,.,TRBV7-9,TGTGCCAGCAGCGAACCGGGACCTTCATCAAATTCACCCCTCCACTTT,CASSEPGPSSNSPLHF
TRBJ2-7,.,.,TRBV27,TGTGCCAGCAGTAAGAGGGGCGTGGCGCATGGCTCCTACGAGCAGTACTTC,CASSKRGVAHGSYEQYF
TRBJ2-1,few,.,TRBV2,TGTGCCAGCAGACGGAACGGGGTTATGGATGAGCAGTTCTTC,CASRRNGVMDEQFF
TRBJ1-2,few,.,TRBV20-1,TGCAGTGCTAGAGTGGCAGGGGACTATGGCTACACCTTC,CSARVAGDYGYTF
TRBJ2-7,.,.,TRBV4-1,TGCGCCAGCAGCCACCCTCCAGGGGCAGTATACGAGCAGTACTTC,CASSHPPGAVYEQYF
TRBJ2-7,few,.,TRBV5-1,TGCGCCAGCAGTCCCGGACAACCTACCTACGAGCAGTACTTC,CASSPGQPTYEQYF
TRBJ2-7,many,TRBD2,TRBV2,TGTGCCAGCAGTGAAGTTACCGGGACTAGCGGGAGGACGCTTTACGAGCAGTACTTC,CASSEVTGTSGRTLYEQYF
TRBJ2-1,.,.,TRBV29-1,TGCAGCGTTGATGGGCGGGGATCCTACAATGAGCAGTTCTTC,CSVDGRGSYNEQFF
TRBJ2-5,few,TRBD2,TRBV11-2,TGTGCCAGCAGCTTGGGGGGGAGGAGTGAGACCCAGTACTTC,CASSLGGRSETQYF
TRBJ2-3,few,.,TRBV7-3,TGTGCCAGCAGCTACCTTCTTTCGGATACGCAGTATTTT,CASSYLLSDTQYF
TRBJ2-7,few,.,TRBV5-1,TGCGCCAGCAGCTTGGTGGTCGGGGAGACCTACGAGCAGTACTTC,CASSLVVGETYEQYF
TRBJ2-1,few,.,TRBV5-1,TGCGCCAGCAGCCGGGAGAATGAGCAGTTCTTC,CASSRENEQFF
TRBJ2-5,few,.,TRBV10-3,TGTGCCATCAGTGAGTCTTTGCACCTCCAAGAGACCCAGTACTTC,CAISESLHLQETQYF
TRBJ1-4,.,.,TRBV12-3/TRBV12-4,TGTGCCAGCAGTCGACAGGCTAATGAAAAACTGTTTTTT,CASSRQANEKLFF
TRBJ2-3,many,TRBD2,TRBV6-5,TGTGCCAGCAGTTATAGGACGGGAGGGACAGATACGCAGTATTTT,CASSYRTGGTDTQYF
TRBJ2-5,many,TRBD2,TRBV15,TGTGCCACCAGCAGAGATTGGGAGGGACAAGAGACCCAGTACTTC,CATSRDWEGQETQYF
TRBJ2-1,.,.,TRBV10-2,TGCGCCAGCAGTGAGGGGGCAACCTACAATGAGCAGTTCTTC,CASSEGATYNEQFF
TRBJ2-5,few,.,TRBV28,TGTGCCAGCACCCCATCAGGGTTTGCAGAGACCCAGTACTTC,CASTPSGFAETQYF
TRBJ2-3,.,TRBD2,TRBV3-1,TGTGCCAGCAGCCAAGATCTAGGAGCGGGGGGCCTCCTAGGAACTAGCACAGATACGCAGTATTTT,CASSQDLGAGGLLGTSTDTQYF
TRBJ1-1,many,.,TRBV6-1,TGTGCCAGCAGCCAGGTACAGGGGAACACTGAAGCTTTCTTT,CASSQVQGNTEAFF
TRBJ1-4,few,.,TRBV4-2,TGTGCCAGCAGCCAAGGATGGGGGCCAGGGGAAAAACTGTTTTTT,CASSQGWGPGEKLFF
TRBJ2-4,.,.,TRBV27,TGTGCCAGCAGTTTATGGGCGAACGACATTCAGTACTTC,CASSLWANDIQYF
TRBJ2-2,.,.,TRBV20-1,TGCAGTGCTAGAGGATCTTCGGGGGTTAGCCGGGAGCTGTTTTTT,CSARGSSGVSRELFF
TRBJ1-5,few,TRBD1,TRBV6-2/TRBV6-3,TGTGCCAGCAGACTACAGGGGCTCGGGCAGCCCCAGCATTTT,CASRLQGLGQPQHF
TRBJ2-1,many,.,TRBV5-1,TGCGCCAGCAGCTTGACAGTCAGCTCCTACAATGAGCAGTTCTTC,CASSLTVSSYNEQFF
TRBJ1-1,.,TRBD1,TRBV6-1,TGTGCCAGCAGGCGGACAGGGTCCGGGAACACTGAAGCTTTCTTT,CASRRTGSGNTEAFF
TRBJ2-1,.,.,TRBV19,TGTGCCAGTAACGGCCAGGGCTACAATGAGCAGTTCTTC,CASNGQGYNEQFF
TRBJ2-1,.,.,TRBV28,TGTGCCAGCGGGGAGGTGGTTGTAGGGAATGAGCAGTTCTTC,CASGEVVVGNEQFF
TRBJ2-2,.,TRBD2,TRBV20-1,TGCAGTGCTAGAGCGGGGGGGGAGGTCGGGGAGCTGTTTTTT,CSARAGGEVGELFF
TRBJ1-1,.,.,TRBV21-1,TGTGCCAGCAACCACCTCCAGGGAATGAACACTGAAGCTTTCTTT,CASNHLQGMNTEAFF
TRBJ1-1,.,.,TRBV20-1,TGCTGTGCTTCGGACAGACAATTTATCATGAACACTGAAGCTTTCTTT,CCASDRQFIMNTEAFF
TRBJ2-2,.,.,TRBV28,TGTGCCACCTCCCGATGGGACGCCGCAACCGGGGAGCTGTTTTTT,CATSRWDAATGELFF
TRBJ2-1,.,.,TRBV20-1,TGCAGTGCCAGCTTGGGGTACGATGAGCAGTTCTTC,CSASLGYDEQFF
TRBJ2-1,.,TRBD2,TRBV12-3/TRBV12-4,TGTGCCAGCAGTTTTTTAGGGGAGGGGAAGCAGGAGCAGTTCTTC,CASSFLGEGKQEQFF